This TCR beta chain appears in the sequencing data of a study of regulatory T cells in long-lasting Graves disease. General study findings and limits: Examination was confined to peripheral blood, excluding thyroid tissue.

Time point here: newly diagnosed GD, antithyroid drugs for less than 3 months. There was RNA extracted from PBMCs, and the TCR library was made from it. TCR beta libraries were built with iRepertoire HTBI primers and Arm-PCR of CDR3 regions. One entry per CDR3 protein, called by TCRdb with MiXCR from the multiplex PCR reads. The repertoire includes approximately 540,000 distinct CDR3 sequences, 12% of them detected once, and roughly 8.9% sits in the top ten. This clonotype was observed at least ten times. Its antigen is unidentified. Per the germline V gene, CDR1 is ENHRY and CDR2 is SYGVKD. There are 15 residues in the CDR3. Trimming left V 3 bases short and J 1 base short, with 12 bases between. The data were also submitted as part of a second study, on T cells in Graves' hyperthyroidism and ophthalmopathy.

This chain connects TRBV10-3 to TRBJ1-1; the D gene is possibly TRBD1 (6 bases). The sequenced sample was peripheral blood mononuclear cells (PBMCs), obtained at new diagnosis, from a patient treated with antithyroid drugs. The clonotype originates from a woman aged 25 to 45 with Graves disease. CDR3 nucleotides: TGTGCCATCAGTGAATGGGGGGGGCCGAACACTGAAGCTTTCTTT. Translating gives CAISEWGGPNTEAFF.